The 32 T cell receptor beta chains below were found in one sample sequenced in a study of blood T cell repertoires in COVID-19. Profiling relied on immunoSEQ multiplex PCR, and the TCRdb table lists in-frame clones only, not all of them. The table shows 170,000 or so clones, with more than 80% occurring only once. The sequenced sample consisted of PBMCs or T cells enriched from blood (not recorded which). All receptors come from a man in his forties who had recovered from COVID-19.

This chain connects TRBV10-3 to TRBJ1-1; 7 bases agree with TRBD1. The germline gives CDR1 ENHRY, CDR2 SYGVKD. CDR3 length: 14 residues. V lost 9 bases, J lost 6 bases, and 13 bases stayed unmatched. The CDR3 nucleotides read TGTGCCATTCAGGGTTCGACAGGGTACCCTGAAGCTTTCTTT. It translates to CAIQGSTGYPEAFF.

As concerns this clone: Different DNA sequences within this sample yield the same CDR3. CDR3 DNA sequence: TGTGCCAGTAGCCGGGGACAGGACCCCTCCTACGAGCAGTACTTC. Its translation is CASSRGQDPSYEQYF. The rearrangement joins TRBV11-3 to TRBJ2-7; 8 bases line up with TRBD1. The J segment lost 0 bases and the V segment lost 9 bases, leaving 10 bases of the junction unmatched. The CDR3 has 15 residues. Germline V lookup: CDR1 SGHNT, CDR2 YENEEA.

This chain joins TRBV27 and TRBJ2-7; D might be TRBD2 (6 bases). Deletions cut 5 bases from V and 0 bases from J, with 8 bases between. CDR3 length equals 13 residues. CDR1 and CDR2 (germline): MNHEY, SMNVEV (reference sequence). CDR3 loop: CASSPTSSYEQYF. CDR3 nucleotides: TGTGCCAGCAGTCCGACTAGCTCCTACGAGCAGTACTTC.

The CDR3 here is CASTLRAGANVLTF. The CDR3 DNA follows: TGTGCCAGCACCCTACGAGCTGGGGCCAACGTCCTGACTTTC. This chain connects TRBV3-1 (or the pseudogene TRBV3-2) to TRBJ2-6; D unclear. V shed 7 bases and J shed 2 bases, with 9 bases lying between them. The CDR3 contains 14 residues. Germline V lookup: CDR1 LGHDT, CDR2 YNNKEL (reference sequence).

This clone appeared a few times. The rearrangement joins TRBV5-4 to TRBJ1-2; possible D gene TRBD1, 5 bases. CDR1 SGHNT and CDR2 YYREEE come from the germline V gene (reference sequence). Trimming left V 4 bases short and J 3 bases short, with 10 bases between. The CDR3 consists of 13 residues. Here the CDR3 DNA reads TGTGCCAGCAGCCGGGGGACTGACTATGGCTACACCTTC. It translates to CASSRGTDYGYTF.

The chain combines TRBV28 with TRBJ1-4; tentatively, D is TRBD1 (5 bases). The CDR3 has 14 amino acids. V lost 8 bases to trimming and J lost 8 bases, with 18 bases between them. From germline, CDR1 is MDHEN and CDR2 SYDVKM. CDR3: CASRTGTVNEKLFF. CDR3 sequence (DNA): TGTGCCAGCCGAACCGGGACTGTCAACGAAAAACTGTTTTTT.

The CDR3 protein is CASSPTGRSGAYGYTF. The CDR3 DNA reads as TGTGCCAGCAGCCCGACAGGACGGAGTGGTGCCTATGGCTACACCTTC. This chain connects TRBV9 to TRBJ1-2; D may be TRBD1 (6 bases). The germline V gene has CDR1 SGDLS and CDR2 YYNGEE. Trimming removed 4 bases at V and 4 bases at J, with 20 bases between. This CDR3 is 16 amino acids long.

V is TRBV18 and J is TRBJ2-7; tentative D call: TRBD1 (6 bases). V lost 4 bases and J 2 bases, leaving 12 bases between the germline ends. This CDR3 has 14 residues. Germline lookup yields CDR1 KGHSH and CDR2 LQKENI. CDR3 amino acids: CASSLFQGPYEQYF. The CDR3 DNA sequence: TGTGCCAGCTCACTCTTTCAGGGGCCCTACGAGCAGTACTTC.

J is TRBJ1-1 and V is TRBV5-4, with 7 bases that match TRBD1. Germline assignment: CDR1 SGHNT and CDR2 YYREEE (reference sequence). The CDR3 is made up of 18 amino acids. The V segment lost 0 bases and the J segment 0 bases; nucleotides outside the gene matches: 11. The CDR3 coding sequence is TGTGCCAGCAGCTTGGGGAGACAGGGCGGTAGCATGAACACTGAAGCTTTCTTT. Protein: CASSLGRQGGSMNTEAFF.

The V call is TRBV5-4, the J call TRBJ1-2, with 7 bases fitting TRBD1. The CDR3 runs 15 residues. V was pared by 0 bases and J by 3 bases, with 5 bases of the junction left unmatched. The germline V gene encodes CDR1 SGHNT and CDR2 YYREEE (reference sequence). The CDR3 bases are TGTGCCAGCAGCTTGGAAGGGGGCATTGACTATGGCTACACCTTC. Protein sequence: CASSLEGGIDYGYTF. The complete variable domain, with remaining parts taken from reference TRBV5-4 and TRBJ1-2, reads ETGVTQSPTHLIKTRGQQVTLRCSSQSGHNTVSWYQQALGQGPQFIFQYYREEENGRGNFPPRFSGLQFPNYSSELNVNALELDDSALYLCASSLEGGIDYGYTFGSGTRLTVV.

The CDR3 reads CASSLTGGVGEKLFF. The CDR3 bases are TGTGCCAGCAGCCTCACCGGGGGGGTAGGAGAAAAACTGTTTTTT. This rearrangement joins TRBV5-5 to TRBJ1-4, with D possibly being TRBD1 (5 bases). From germline, CDR1 is SGHKS and CDR2 YYEKEE (reference sequence). The germline V and J ends were trimmed by 4 bases and 8 bases, with 18 bases remaining between them. This CDR3 has 15 amino acids.

The rearrangement links TRBV19 to TRBJ1-3, with D unresolved. Germline-derived CDR1 and CDR2 are LNHDA and SQIVND (reference sequence). V was clipped by 0 bases and J by 8 bases, with 8 bases between them. The CDR3 is 13 residues long. In DNA form, the CDR3 reads TGTGCCAGTAGTATAGATGAGGGAGACACCATATATTTT. Its protein is CASSIDEGDTIYF.

The CDR3 bases are TGTGCCAGTAGTATAGAAGTTCGGGGGGCGTATGGCTACACCTTC. Translation: CASSIEVRGAYGYTF. The gene calls are TRBV19 and TRBJ1-2; possible D gene TRBD1, 6 bases. V gave up 0 bases and J gave up 5 bases, with 13 bases separating them. Germline CDR1 LNHDA, CDR2 SQIVND (reference sequence). This CDR3 contains 15 residues.

The V gene is TRBV20-1, the J gene TRBJ2-1, with a weak D call TRBD2 (5 bases). CDR1 DFQATT and CDR2 SNEGSKA come from the germline V gene (reference sequence). The CDR3 runs to 14 residues. The ends were cut back, 3 bases at V and 8 bases at J, with 17 bases in the middle. The CDR3 sequence: CSASVSYEGDEQFF. As DNA, the CDR3 is TGCAGTGCTAGTGTATCGTATGAGGGAGATGAGCAGTTCTTC.

The V call is TRBV9, the J call TRBJ2-3; 9 bases fit TRBD2. The CDR3 has 16 amino acids. V was pared by 0 bases and J by 7 bases, with 9 bases of the junction left unmatched. CDR1 SGDLS and CDR2 YYNGEE come from the germline V gene. The CDR3 DNA follows: TGTGCCAGCAGCGTAGTTGATAGCGGGAGTGTATATACGCAGTATTTT. Protein product: CASSVVDSGSVYTQYF.

The V gene is TRBV29-1, the J gene TRBJ1-2; 7 nucleotides line up with TRBD1. Germline assignment: CDR1 SQVTM and CDR2 ANQGSEA. The V and J ends lost 7 bases and 5 bases, in that order; junction bases with no gene match: 13. The CDR3 has 14 amino acids. CDR3 residues: CSAGGEGAWYGYTF. CDR3 coding DNA: TGCAGCGCCGGGGGGGAGGGGGCCTGGTATGGCTACACCTTC.

V gene TRBV6-5 combines with J gene TRBJ1-1, with D uncertain. The CDR3 covers 13 residues. The germline gives CDR1 MNHEY, CDR2 SVGAGI. V was trimmed by 6 bases and J by 1 base, leaving 9 bases between them. The CDR3 sequence is CASRADQNTEAFF. In nucleotides, the CDR3 is TGTGCCAGCAGGGCAGATCAGAACACTGAAGCTTTCTTT.

The chain recombines TRBV29-1 with TRBJ1-2, with 7 bases that match TRBD1. The V gene's germline CDR1 is SQVTM and CDR2 ANQGSEA. This CDR3 contains 11 residues. The junction had 1 base not matched to a gene; V was cut back by 6 bases and J by 3 bases. This CDR3 is CSVGTDYGYTF. The CDR3 DNA follows: TGCAGCGTGGGGACAGACTATGGCTACACCTTC.

This chain joins TRBV27 and TRBJ1-5; 7 bases fit TRBD1. V lost 6 bases and J lost 3; bases outside the gene matches: 2. The germline CDR1 and CDR2 sequences are MNHEY and SMNVEV (reference sequence). This CDR3 has 13 amino acids. In nucleotides, the CDR3 is TGTGCCAGCAGAACAGGGGCCAATCAGCCCCAGCATTTT. Protein sequence: CASRTGANQPQHF.

The rearrangement joins TRBV25-1 to TRBJ1-4, with TRBD1 identical over 8 bases. V lost 4 bases and J lost 6; bases outside the gene matches: 4. Germline V gives CDR1 MGHDK, CDR2 SYGVNS. The CDR3 consists of 14 residues. CDR3 in DNA: TGTGCCAGCAGTGCCCAGACAGGGGATGAAAAACTGTTTTTT. Amino acids: CASSAQTGDEKLFF.

The chain recombines TRBV5-1 with TRBJ2-1; 10 bases agree with TRBD1. With 6 bases clipped from V and 5 bases from J, the junction kept 5 bases outside the gene matches. The length of the CDR3 is 14 residues. CDR1 and CDR2 (germline): SGHRS, YFSETQ. The CDR3 coding sequence is TGCGCCAGCAACCGGGACAGGGGTGACAATGAGCAGTTCTTC. The encoded protein is CASNRDRGDNEQFF.

The chain couples TRBV6-5 to TRBJ1-1, with a weak D call TRBD1 (5 bases). The CDR3 totals 10 residues. CDR1 is MNHEY, CDR2 SVGAGI, per germline. V was cut by 10 bases and J by 8 bases, with 11 bases left in between. The CDR3 protein is CAIKTAEAFF. The CDR3 nucleotides are TGTGCCATCAAGACAGCGGAAGCTTTCTTT.

This clone was counted many times. The J gene is TRBJ2-2, the V gene TRBV30; perhaps TRBD2 as D (5 bases). Germline loops: CDR1 GTSNPN, CDR2 SVGIG (reference sequence). The CDR3 sequence is 13 residues long. Trimming left V 3 bases short and J 5 bases short, with 10 bases between. The CDR3 nucleotides are TGTGCCTGGAGAAGGGAGTTGACCGGGGAGCTGTTTTTT. Translated, it gives CAWRRELTGELFF.

The rearrangement joins TRBV5-5 to TRBJ1-1; weak D call: TRBD1 (5 bases). Germline-derived CDR1 and CDR2 are SGHKS and YYEKEE (reference sequence). Trimming stripped 0 bases from V and 4 bases from J, with 7 bases between. The CDR3 length is 13 residues. The CDR3 DNA is TGTGCCAGCAGCTTGGAAAGGGGCACTGAAGCTTTCTTT. This gives the protein CASSLERGTEAFF.

V and J are TRBV2 and TRBJ2-7; 8 bases line up with TRBD1. Per germline, CDR1 SNHLY and CDR2 FYNNEI. Trimming at V came to 8 bases and at J to 4 bases, leaving 7 bases not matched to a gene. CDR3 length equals 13 residues. CDR3 in DNA: TGTGCCAGCGGGGAGGACAGGGAATACGAGCAGTACTTC. Amino acids: CASGEDREYEQYF.

The rearrangement uses TRBV7-9 and TRBJ2-5, with a tentative D call TRBD2 (5 bases). The V gene's germline CDR1 is SEHNR and CDR2 FQNEAQ (reference sequence). The CDR3 contains 16 residues. V gave up 8 bases and J gave up 2 bases, with 21 bases separating them. The CDR3 coding sequence is TGTGCCAGCTGGCCCCTTAAGGGAGCCATACAAGAGACCCAGTACTTC. This encodes CASWPLKGAIQETQYF.

The chain recombines TRBV3-1 (or the pseudogene TRBV3-2) with TRBJ1-4; 9 nucleotides agree with TRBD1. Looked up from germline, CDR1 is LGHDT and CDR2 is YNNKEL (reference sequence). This CDR3 spans 14 amino acids. The V segment lost 1 base and the J segment 8 bases; nucleotides outside the gene matches: 2. This CDR3 reads CASSQGGTGEKLFF. The CDR3 nucleotides are TGTGCCAGCAGCCAAGGTGGGACAGGGGAAAAACTGTTTTTT.

This clone was counted a few times. The chain carries TRBV6-5 and TRBJ2-7, with D possibly TRBD2 on 7 matching bases. From germline, CDR1 is MNHEY and CDR2 SVGAGI. Trimming shortened V by 0 bases and J by 12 bases, and 15 bases separated the two germline ends. The CDR3 runs 13 residues. CDR3 DNA: TGTGCCAGCAGTTACTCGGTGGGGGGGCGGCGGTACTTC. Residues: CASSYSVGGRRYF.

The chain joins TRBV5-1 to TRBJ2-3; D is ambiguous. Germline values: CDR1 SGHRS, CDR2 YFSETQ. CDR3 length equals 15 residues. Trimming shortened V by 0 bases and J by 6 bases, and 14 bases separated the two germline ends. Here the CDR3 DNA reads TGCGCCAGCAGCTTGGGTACAGACCCTCAGGATACGCAGTATTTT. Amino acid sequence: CASSLGTDPQDTQYF.

V and J are TRBV29-1 and TRBJ2-3; tentatively, D is TRBD2 (6 bases). The germline CDR1 and CDR2 sequences are SQVTM and ANQGSEA. The CDR3 length is 15 residues. V was cut by 0 bases and J by 1 base, with 11 bases left in between. CDR3 amino acids: CSVEERKRGTDTQYF. CDR3 nucleotides: TGCAGCGTTGAAGAGCGTAAGCGGGGCACAGATACGCAGTATTTT.

The chain employs TRBV6-5 and TRBJ1-1, with D uncertain. CDR3 length equals 13 residues. V dropped 7 bases and J dropped 0 bases, with 9 bases sitting between them. Germline V gene sequence: CDR1 MNHEY, CDR2 SVGAGI. CDR3 amino acids: CASIGVMNTEAFF. CDR3 sequence (DNA): TGTGCCAGCATCGGGGTCATGAACACTGAAGCTTTCTTT.

This clone has more than one count but fewer than ten. The chain has TRBV7-2 and TRBJ1-2; D may be TRBD1 (5 bases). Trimming took 5 bases from V and 7 from J, leaving 20 bases between them. CDR1 and CDR2 from the germline V gene are SGHTA and FQGNSA. The CDR3 covers 15 residues. CDR3 protein: CASSPMGGAESGYTF. The CDR3, as DNA: TGTGCCAGCAGCCCAATGGGAGGGGCGGAAAGTGGCTACACCTTC.